Detailed here is one T cell receptor beta chain. Its cognate antigen has yet to be identified. The input lacks base qualities; no much larger clone sits a single base away. The meaning of the sample's time point label: cycle 1 day 1 (C1D1), immediately before nivolumab initiation. Every trial patient had relapsed after autologous stem cell transplantation, and cohorts A, B and C differed in prior brentuximab vedotin exposure. The trial cohort comprised some 60 patients with relapsed/refractory classical Hodgkin lymphoma whose best overall responses were complete response, partial response or progressive disease. Trial patients were treated with single-agent nivolumab in the multi-cohort phase II CheckMate 205 trial. Best overall response was determined by an independent review committee according to the 2007 International Working Group response criteria. PBMCs from the trial were collected at three points: immediately before nivolumab initiation (C1D1), and during therapy at cycle 2 day 1 and cycle 4 day 1. Peripheral blood was collected in 8 mL Vacutainer Cell Preparation Tubes, from which PBMCs were isolated by centrifugation and then cryopreserved.

The data are from a study of PD-1 blockade in classical Hodgkin lymphoma (dated by TCRdb to 2018 to 2020). As for the study more broadly: Nivolumab dosing was 3 mg/kg intravenously every 2 weeks, continuing until either disease progression or unacceptable toxicity. To define a peripheral blood immune signature of response to PD-1 blockade in classical Hodgkin lymphoma, the study combined TCR beta sequencing with CyTOF. Points the paper makes about the study in general: Baseline diversity similar to that of newly diagnosed patients was observed in trial patients achieving complete response, whereas significantly lower diversity was observed in partial responders and progressors. Baseline TCR diversity was reported to be lower in newly diagnosed patients than in healthy donors, and even lower in relapsed/refractory patients. Lower diversity was seen in patients whose nivolumab began less than 1 year after ASCT, and these patients were left out of later analyses so that immune reconstitution would not confound the results. A significant rise by C4D1 was seen in CD4+ but not CD8+ TCR diversity (p=0.0027 vs p=0.16), with the rise being most apparent in complete responders (p=0.02). Only a single clinical trial cohort was studied, and what caused the repertoire differences, possibly disease activity or prior therapy, remained undefined.

Cut back by 0 bases and 1 base, the V and J ends lie 12 bases apart. From the germline V gene, CDR1 is SGDLS and CDR2 is YYNGEE. From cysteine to phenylalanine, the CDR3 is 16 amino acids long. Here the CDR3 DNA is all that survives: 48 bases in frame from base 1. Genomic DNA was extracted with the Qiagen DNeasy kit from unsorted PBMCs and from negatively selected CD4+ and CD8+ fractions. Using primers that anneal to V and J segments, immunoSEQ multiplex PCR amplified the TCR beta CDR3 regions. A synthetic immune receptor repertoire was used to minimize amplification bias, and any residual bias was removed computationally once sequencing was done. The authors' analysis ran thus. Custom Python scripts were used to quantify repertoire diversity as the Shannon entropy index. The unsorted, CD4+ and CD8+ repertoires were each analyzed separately, with the exception of combined analyses, where CD4+ and CD8+ sequences were merged in silico. A clone counted as expanded when the clone's frequency after treatment rose at least 2-fold relative to C1D1, and clones undetected at baseline were given a pseudocount of 0.5. Singleton clones were defined as clones with 0 or 1 copy at C1D1, and non-singleton clones were defined as clones with 2 or more copies. Clones expanded in unsorted samples were assigned a CD4+, CD8+ or unknown annotation through matching of protein sequences in sorted samples from the same patient. Wilcoxon tests on paired samples were used to test changes in diversity from C1D1 to C4D1. In TCRdb, the immuneACCESS table is reduced to in-frame sequences with V and J assigned. These tables do not hold every clone; where another copy was compared, an unresolved V gene accounts for under half, and the others remain unexplained. The V and J calls and clone size were taken over from that table, and D and trimming were inferred from the DNA. This sample lists tens of thousands of clones; roughly nine tenths were detected once. The ten largest clones add up to around 16% of the sample.

Sequences were derived from peripheral blood mononuclear cells (PBMCs), sampled at baseline. This clonotype was obtained from a human donor with classical Hodgkin lymphoma. Recombination connected TRBV9 to TRBJ2-3, with the D gene call left open. Here the CDR3 is given as CASSVGADWGTDTQYF. In nucleotides, the sequence is TGTGCCAGCAGCGTAGGGGCGGATTGGGGCACAGATACGCAGTATTTT.